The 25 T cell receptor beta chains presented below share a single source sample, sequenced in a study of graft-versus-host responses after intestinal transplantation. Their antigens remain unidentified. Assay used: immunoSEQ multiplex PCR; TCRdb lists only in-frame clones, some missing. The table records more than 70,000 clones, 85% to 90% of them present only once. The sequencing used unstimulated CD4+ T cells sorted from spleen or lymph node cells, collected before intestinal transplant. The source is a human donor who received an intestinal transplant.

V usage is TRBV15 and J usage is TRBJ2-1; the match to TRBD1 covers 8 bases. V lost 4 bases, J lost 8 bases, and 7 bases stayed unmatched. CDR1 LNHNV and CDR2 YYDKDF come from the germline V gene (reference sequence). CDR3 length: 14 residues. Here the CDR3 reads CATSKQGGPYEQFF. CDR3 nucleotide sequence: TGTGCCACCAGCAAACAGGGGGGCCCTTATGAGCAGTTCTTC.

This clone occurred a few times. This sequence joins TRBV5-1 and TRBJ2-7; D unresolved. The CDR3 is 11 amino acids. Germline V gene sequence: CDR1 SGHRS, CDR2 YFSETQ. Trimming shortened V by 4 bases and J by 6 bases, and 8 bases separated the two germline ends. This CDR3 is CASSDFLEQYF. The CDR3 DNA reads TGCGCCAGCAGCGACTTTCTCGAGCAGTACTTC.

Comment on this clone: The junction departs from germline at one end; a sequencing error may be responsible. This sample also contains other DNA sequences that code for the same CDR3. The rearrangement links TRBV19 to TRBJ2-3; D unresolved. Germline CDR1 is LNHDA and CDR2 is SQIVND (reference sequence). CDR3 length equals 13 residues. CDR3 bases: TGCGCCAGTAGTTGGCAGTACACAGATACGCAGTATTTT. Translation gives CASSWQYTDTQYF.

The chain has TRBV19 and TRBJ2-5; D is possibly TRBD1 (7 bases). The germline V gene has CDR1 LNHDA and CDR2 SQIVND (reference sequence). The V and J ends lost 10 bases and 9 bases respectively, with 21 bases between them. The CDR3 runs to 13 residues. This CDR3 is CATRGAGAEAQYF. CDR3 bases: TGTGCCACCAGGGGGGCAGGGGCGGAGGCCCAGTACTTC.

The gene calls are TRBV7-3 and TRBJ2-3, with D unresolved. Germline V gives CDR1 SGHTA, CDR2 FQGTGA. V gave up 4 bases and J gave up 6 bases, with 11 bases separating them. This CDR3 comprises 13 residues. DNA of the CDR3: TGTGCCAGCAGCTACTCCGACTCTGATACGCAGTATTTT. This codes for CASSYSDSDTQYF.

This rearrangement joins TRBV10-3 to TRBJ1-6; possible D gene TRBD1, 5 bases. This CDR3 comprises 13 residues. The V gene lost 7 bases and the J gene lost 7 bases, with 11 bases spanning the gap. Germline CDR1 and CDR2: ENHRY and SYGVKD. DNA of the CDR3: TGTGCCATCAACGACAGTCCAAATTCACCCCTCCACTTT. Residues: CAINDSPNSPLHF.

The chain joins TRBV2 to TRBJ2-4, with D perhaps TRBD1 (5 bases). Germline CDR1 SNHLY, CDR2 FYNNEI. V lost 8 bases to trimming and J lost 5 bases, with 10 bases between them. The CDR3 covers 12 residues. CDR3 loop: CASEMGQNIQYF. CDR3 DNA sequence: TGTGCCAGCGAGATGGGGCAAAACATTCAGTACTTC.

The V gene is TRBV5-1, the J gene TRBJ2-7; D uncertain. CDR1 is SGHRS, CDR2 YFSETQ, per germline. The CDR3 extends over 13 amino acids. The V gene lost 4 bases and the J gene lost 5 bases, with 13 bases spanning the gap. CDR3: CASSGAPSNEQYF. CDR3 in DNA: TGCGCCAGCAGCGGAGCCCCATCAAACGAGCAGTACTTC.

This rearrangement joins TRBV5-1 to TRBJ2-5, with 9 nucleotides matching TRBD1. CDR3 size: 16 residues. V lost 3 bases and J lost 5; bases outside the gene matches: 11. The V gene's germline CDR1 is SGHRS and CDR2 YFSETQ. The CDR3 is CASSWTGAERGETQYF. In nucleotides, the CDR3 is TGCGCCAGCAGCTGGACAGGGGCCGAAAGGGGGGAGACCCAGTACTTC.

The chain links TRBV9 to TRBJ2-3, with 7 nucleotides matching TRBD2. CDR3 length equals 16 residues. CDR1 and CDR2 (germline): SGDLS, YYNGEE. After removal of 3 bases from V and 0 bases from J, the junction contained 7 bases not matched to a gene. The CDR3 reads CASSDVGGGSTDTQYF. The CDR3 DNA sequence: TGTGCCAGCAGCGACGTCGGCGGGGGAAGCACAGATACGCAGTATTTT.

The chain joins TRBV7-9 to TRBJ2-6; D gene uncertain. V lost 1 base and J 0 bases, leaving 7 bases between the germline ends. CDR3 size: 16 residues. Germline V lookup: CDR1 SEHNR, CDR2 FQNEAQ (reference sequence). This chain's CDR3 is CASSLGRNSGANVLTF. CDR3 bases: TGTGCCAGCAGCTTAGGCAGGAACTCTGGGGCCAACGTCCTGACTTTC.

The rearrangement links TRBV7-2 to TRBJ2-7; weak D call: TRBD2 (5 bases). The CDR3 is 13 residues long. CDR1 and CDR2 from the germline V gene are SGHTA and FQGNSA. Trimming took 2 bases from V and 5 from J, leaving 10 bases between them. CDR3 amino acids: CASSLRTWDEQYF. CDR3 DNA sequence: TGTGCCAGCAGCTTAAGGACTTGGGACGAGCAGTACTTC.

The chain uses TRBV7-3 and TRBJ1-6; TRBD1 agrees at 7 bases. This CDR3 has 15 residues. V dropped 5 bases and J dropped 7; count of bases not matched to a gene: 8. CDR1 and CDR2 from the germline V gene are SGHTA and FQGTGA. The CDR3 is CASSAQGTANSPLHF. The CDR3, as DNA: TGTGCCAGCAGCGCTCAGGGGACAGCGAATTCACCCCTCCACTTT.

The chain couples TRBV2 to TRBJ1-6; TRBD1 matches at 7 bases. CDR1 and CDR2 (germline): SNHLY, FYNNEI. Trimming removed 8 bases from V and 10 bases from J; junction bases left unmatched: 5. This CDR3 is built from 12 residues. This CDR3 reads CASDRELSPLHF. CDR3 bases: TGTGCCAGCGACAGGGAACTGTCACCCCTCCACTTT.

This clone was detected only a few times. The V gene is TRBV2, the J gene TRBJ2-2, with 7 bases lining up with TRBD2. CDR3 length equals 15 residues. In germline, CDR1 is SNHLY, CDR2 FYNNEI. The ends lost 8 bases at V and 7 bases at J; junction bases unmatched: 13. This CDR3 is CASVQSGAGGGELFF. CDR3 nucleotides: TGTGCCAGCGTTCAGAGCGGGGCGGGTGGCGGGGAGCTGTTTTTT. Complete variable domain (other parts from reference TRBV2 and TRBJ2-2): EPEVTQTPSHQVTQMGQEVILRCVPISNHLYFYWYRQILGQKVEFLVSFYNNEISEKSEIFDDQFSVERPDGSNFTLKIRSTKLEDSAMYFCASVQSGAGGGELFFGEGSRLTVL.

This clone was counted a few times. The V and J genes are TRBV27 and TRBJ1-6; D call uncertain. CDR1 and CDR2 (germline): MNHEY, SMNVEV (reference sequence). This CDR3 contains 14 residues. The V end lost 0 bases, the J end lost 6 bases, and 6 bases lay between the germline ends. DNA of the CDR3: TGTGCCAGCAGTTTATCGTCCCTTAATTCACCCCTCCACTTT. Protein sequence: CASSLSSLNSPLHF.

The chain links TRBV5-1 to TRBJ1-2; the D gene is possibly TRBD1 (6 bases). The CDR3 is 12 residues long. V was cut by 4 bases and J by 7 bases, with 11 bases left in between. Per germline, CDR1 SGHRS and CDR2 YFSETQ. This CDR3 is CASSAAGAGYTF. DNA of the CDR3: TGCGCCAGCAGCGCCGCAGGGGCTGGCTACACCTTC.

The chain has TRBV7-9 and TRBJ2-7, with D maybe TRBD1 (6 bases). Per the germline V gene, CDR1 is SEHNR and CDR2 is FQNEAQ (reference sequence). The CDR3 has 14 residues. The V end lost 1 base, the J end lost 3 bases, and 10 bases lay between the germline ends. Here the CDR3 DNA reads TGTGCCAGCAGCTTAGGGACAGCTTACTACGAGCAGTACTTC. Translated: CASSLGTAYYEQYF.

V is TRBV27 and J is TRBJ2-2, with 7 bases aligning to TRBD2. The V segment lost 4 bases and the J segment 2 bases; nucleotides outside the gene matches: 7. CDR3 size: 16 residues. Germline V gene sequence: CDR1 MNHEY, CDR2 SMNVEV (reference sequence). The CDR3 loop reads CASSSGGWTNTGELFF. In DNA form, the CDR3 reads TGTGCCAGCAGTTCCGGGGGGTGGACCAACACCGGGGAGCTGTTTTTT.

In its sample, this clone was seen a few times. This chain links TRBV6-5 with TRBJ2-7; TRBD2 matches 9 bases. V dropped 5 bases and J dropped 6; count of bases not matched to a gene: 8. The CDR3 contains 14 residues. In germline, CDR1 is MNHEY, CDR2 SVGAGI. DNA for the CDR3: TGTGCCAGCAGTCCCGGGACTAGCCTCTCCGAGCAGTACTTC. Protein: CASSPGTSLSEQYF.

The chain's CDR3 is CASSIAAGSYGYTF. The CDR3, as DNA: TGTGCCAGTAGTATAGCGGCGGGAAGTTATGGCTACACCTTC. V and J are TRBV19 and TRBJ1-2; D gene unclear. This CDR3 is built from 14 residues. The V gene's germline CDR1 is LNHDA and CDR2 SQIVND (reference sequence). Trimming cost V 1 base and J 5 bases, with 11 bases left between them.

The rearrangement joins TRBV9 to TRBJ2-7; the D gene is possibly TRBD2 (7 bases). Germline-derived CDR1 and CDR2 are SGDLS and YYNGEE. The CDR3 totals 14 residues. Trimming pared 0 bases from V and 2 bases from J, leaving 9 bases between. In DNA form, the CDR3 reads TGTGCCAGCAGCGTAGGGGGGGGCGCCTACGAGCAGTACTTC. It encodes CASSVGGGAYEQYF.

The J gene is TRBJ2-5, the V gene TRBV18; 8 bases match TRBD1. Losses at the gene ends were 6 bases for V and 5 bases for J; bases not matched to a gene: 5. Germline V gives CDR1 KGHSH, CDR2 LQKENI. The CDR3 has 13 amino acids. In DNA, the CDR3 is TGTGCCAGCTCGCCTACAGGGGGGGAGACCCAGTACTTC. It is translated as CASSPTGGETQYF.

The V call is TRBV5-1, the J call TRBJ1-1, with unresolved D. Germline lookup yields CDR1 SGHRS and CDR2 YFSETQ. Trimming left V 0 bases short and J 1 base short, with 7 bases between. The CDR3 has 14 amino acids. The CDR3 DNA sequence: TGCGCCAGCAGCTTGGGTGGAGAGAACACTGAAGCTTTCTTT. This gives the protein CASSLGGENTEAFF.

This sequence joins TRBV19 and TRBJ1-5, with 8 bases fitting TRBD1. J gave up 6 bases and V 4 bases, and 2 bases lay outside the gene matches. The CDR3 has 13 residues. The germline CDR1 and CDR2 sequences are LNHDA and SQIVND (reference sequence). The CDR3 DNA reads TGTGCCAGTAGTACCGACAGGGGTCAGCCCCAGCATTTT. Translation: CASSTDRGQPQHF.